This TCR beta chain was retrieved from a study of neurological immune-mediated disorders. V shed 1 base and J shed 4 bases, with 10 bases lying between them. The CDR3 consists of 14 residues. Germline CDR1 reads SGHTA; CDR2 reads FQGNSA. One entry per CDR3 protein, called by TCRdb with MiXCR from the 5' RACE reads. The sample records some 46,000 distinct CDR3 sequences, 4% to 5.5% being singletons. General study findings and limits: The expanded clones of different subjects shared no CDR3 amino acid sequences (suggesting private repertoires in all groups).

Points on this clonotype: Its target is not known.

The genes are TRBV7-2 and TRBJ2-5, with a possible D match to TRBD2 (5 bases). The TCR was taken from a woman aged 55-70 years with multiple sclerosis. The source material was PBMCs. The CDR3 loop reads CASSLVSEGETQYF. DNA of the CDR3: TGTGCCAGCAGCTTAGTGAGTGAGGGAGAGACCCAGTACTTC.